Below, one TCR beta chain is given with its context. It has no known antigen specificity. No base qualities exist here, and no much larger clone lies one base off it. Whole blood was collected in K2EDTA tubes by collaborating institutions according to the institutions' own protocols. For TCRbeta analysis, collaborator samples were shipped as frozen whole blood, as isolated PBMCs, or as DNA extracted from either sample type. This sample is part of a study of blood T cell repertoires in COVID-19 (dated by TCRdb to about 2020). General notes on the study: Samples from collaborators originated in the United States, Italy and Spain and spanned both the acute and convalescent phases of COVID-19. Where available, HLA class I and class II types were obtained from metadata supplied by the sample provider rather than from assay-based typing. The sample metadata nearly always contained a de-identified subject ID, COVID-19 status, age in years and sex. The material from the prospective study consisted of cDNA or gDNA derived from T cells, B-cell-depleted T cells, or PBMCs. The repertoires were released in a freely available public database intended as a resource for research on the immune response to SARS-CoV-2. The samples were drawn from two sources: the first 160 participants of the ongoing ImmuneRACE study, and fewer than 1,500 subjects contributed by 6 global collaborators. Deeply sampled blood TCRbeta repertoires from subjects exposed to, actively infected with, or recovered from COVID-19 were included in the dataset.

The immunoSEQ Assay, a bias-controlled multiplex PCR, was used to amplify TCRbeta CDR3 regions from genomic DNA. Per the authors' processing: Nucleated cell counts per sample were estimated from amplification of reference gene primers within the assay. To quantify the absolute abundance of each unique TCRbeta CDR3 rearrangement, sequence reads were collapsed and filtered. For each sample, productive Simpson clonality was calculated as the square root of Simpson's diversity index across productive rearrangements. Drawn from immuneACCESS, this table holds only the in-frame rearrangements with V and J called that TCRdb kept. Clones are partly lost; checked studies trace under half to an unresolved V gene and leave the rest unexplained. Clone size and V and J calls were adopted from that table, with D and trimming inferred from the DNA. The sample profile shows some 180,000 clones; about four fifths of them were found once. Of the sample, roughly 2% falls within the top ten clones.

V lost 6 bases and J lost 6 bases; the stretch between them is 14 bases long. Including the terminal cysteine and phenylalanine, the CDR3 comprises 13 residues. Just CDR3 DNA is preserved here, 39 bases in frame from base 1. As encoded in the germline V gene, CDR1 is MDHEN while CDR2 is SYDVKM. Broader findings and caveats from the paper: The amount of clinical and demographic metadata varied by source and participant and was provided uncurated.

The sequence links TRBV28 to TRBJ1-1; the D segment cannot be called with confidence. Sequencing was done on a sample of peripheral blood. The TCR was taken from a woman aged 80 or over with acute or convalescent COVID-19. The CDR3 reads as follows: CASSPAGQSEAFF. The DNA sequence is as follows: TGTGCCAGCAGCCCTGCGGGTCAGTCTGAAGCTTTCTTT.